This T cell receptor (beta chain) derives from a study of cytomegalovirus exposure and HLA in healthy donors. Whole-study results and caveats: Most TCR sequences were seen very rarely across donors, but some public TCRs occurred in many. Reportedly, diagnosis of cytomegalovirus status by the classifier showed high specificity and sensitivity. Cytomegalovirus association was listed for about 170 TCR beta chains.

On this clone: Its antigen is not known.

Profiling relied on immunoSEQ multiplex PCR, and the TCRdb table lists in-frame clones only, not all of them. Altogether roughly 120,000 clones are present, approximately 86% being singletons, with the ten largest covering 4.4%. The V gene's germline CDR1 is MNHNY and CDR2 SVGAGI (reference sequence). This CDR3 spans 13 amino acids. Trimming took 4 bases from V and 8 from J, leaving 12 bases between them. This chain links TRBV6-6 with TRBJ2-1, with D perhaps TRBD2 (6 bases). The origin of this receptor is a man aged 18-30 years in good health and CMV-seropositive. The material sequenced was PBMCs. CDR3 nucleotide sequence: TGTGCCAGCAGTTCTACTAGCATAGATGAGCAGTTCTTC. Its protein is CASSSTSIDEQFF.